The clone carrying this T cell receptor (beta chain) was detected a few times. This sample is part of a study of cytomegalovirus exposure and HLA in healthy donors. CDR3 size: 17 residues. The V gene lost 4 bases and the J gene lost 0 bases, with 19 bases spanning the gap. Germline V CDR1 and CDR2: SQVTM, ANQGSEA. 13 Jbeta primers and 60 Vbeta primers were used for the PCR. TCRdb's copy holds only in-frame clones and misses some; the assay was immunoSEQ multiplex PCR. The sample has 150,000 or so clones; more than 60% are singletons. This sequence originates from a woman in her fifties or sixties in good health and CMV-seropositive. Specimen: PBMCs. J is TRBJ1-3 and V is TRBV29-1, with D perhaps TRBD1 (6 bases). CDR3 DNA sequence: TGCAGCGTTGTCGGGGGGCACGAACTCTCCTCTGGAAACACCATATATTTT. Translated: CSVVGGHELSSGNTIYF.